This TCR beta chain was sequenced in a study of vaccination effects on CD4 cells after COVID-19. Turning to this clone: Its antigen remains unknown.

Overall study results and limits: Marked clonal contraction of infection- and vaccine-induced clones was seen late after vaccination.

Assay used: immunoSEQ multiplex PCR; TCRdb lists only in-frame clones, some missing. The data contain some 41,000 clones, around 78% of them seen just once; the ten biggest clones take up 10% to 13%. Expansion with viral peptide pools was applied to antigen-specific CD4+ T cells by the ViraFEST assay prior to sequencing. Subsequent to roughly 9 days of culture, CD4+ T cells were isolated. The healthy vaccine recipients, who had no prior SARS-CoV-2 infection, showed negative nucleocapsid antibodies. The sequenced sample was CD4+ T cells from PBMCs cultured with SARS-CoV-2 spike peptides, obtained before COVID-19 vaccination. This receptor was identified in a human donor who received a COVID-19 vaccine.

As DNA, the CDR3 is TGTGCCAGCTCACCACCCGCTAACTGGGAGACCCAGTACTTC. Amino acid sequence: CASSPPANWETQYF. This chain joins TRBV18 and TRBJ2-5; D call uncertain. Trimming cost V 0 bases and J 5 bases, with 10 bases left between them. The CDR3 has 14 residues. From germline, CDR1 is KGHSH and CDR2 LQKENI.